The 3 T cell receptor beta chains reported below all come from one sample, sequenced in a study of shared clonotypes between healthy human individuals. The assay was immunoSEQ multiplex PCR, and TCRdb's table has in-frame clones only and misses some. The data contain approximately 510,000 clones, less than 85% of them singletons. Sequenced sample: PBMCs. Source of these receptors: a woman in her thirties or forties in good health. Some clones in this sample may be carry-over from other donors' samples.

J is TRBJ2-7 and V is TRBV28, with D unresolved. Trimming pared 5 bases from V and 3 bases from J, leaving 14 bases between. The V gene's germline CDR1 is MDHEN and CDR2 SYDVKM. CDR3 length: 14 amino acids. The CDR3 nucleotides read TGTGCCAGCAGTCCCTCCCTCGGTATCTACGAGCAGTACTTC. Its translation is CASSPSLGIYEQYF.

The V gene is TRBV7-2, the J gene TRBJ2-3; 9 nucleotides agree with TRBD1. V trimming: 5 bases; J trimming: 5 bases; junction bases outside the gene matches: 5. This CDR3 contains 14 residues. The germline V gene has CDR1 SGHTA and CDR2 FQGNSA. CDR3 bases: TGTGCCAGCAGCGAACAGGGGGCGAAAGATACGCAGTATTTT. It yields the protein CASSEQGAKDTQYF. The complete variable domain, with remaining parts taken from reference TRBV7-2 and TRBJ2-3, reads GAGVSQSPSNKVTEKGKDVELRCDPISGHTALYWYRQSLGQGLEFLIYFQGNSAPDKSGLPSDRFSAERTGGSVSTLTIQRTQQEDSAVYLCASSEQGAKDTQYFGPGTRLTVL.

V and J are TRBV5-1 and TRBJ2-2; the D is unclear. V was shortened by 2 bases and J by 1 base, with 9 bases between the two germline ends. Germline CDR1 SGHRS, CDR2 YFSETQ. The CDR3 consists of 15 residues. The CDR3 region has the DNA TGCGCCAGCAGCTTCACCTCGCAGAACACCGGGGAGCTGTTTTTT. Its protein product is CASSFTSQNTGELFF.